Presented here are 24 T cell receptor beta chains from one specimen sequenced in a study of blood T cell repertoires in COVID-19. Sequenced by immunoSEQ multiplex PCR; TCRdb stores in-frame clones only, minus some. The repertoire holds some 200,000 clones, with around three quarters as singletons. The sample taken for sequencing was peripheral blood. The receptors were sampled from a woman aged 70-85 years with acute or convalescent COVID-19.

This chain uses TRBV7-9 with TRBJ1-2, with TRBD1 matching 8 bases. Per germline, CDR1 SEHNR and CDR2 FQNEAQ (reference sequence). V was clipped by 5 bases and J by 8 bases; unmatched bases: 7. The CDR3 has 13 residues. CDR3 protein: CASSEGQGKGYTF. As DNA, the CDR3 is TGTGCCAGCAGCGAAGGACAGGGTAAAGGCTACACCTTC.

J is TRBJ2-7 and V is TRBV20-1, with 7 bases identical to TRBD2. Germline CDR1 reads DFQATT; CDR2 reads SNEGSKA (reference sequence). Trimming at V came to 3 bases and at J to 3 bases, leaving 8 bases not matched to a gene. The CDR3 spans 14 residues. The CDR3 coding sequence is TGCAGTGCTAGTGGGAGGGGCGCAGGCTACGAGCAGTACTTC. Protein sequence: CSASGRGAGYEQYF.

The chain has TRBV3-1 (or the pseudogene TRBV3-2) and TRBJ2-1; 7 nucleotides match TRBD2. Germline lookup yields CDR1 LGHDT and CDR2 YNNKEL (reference sequence). The CDR3 totals 16 residues. The V gene end was trimmed by 1 base and the J gene end by 6 bases; junction bases not matched to a gene: 9. The CDR3 region is CASSQGGRLAGNEQFF. The CDR3 coding sequence is TGTGCCAGCAGCCAAGGGGGAAGACTAGCTGGCAATGAGCAGTTCTTC.

This chain uses TRBV18 with TRBJ2-2; D gene unclear. The V end was cut by 3 bases, the J end by 3 bases, with 8 bases between. Germline values: CDR1 KGHSH, CDR2 LQKENI. The CDR3 is 14 amino acids. The CDR3 coding sequence is TGTGCCAGCTCACCTAGCCGGGACACCGGGGAGCTGTTTTTT. Residues: CASSPSRDTGELFF.

The chain carries TRBV9 and TRBJ1-5; TRBD1 aligns across 7 bases. V trimming: 0 bases; J trimming: 9 bases; junction bases outside the gene matches: 9. Germline CDR1 SGDLS, CDR2 YYNGEE. This CDR3 comprises 15 residues. This chain's CDR3 is CASSVEDRAGSPQHF. The CDR3 DNA reads as TGTGCCAGCAGCGTAGAAGACAGGGCAGGTTCGCCCCAGCATTTT.

The V call is TRBV5-4, the J call TRBJ2-1; 10 nucleotides match TRBD2. V shed 4 bases and J 3 bases; nucleotides not matched to a gene: 1. The CDR3 length is 14 residues. CDR1 SGHNT and CDR2 YYREEE come from the germline V gene (reference sequence). The CDR3 nucleotides are TGTGCCAGCAGCAGGACTAGCGGCTACAATGAGCAGTTCTTC. Translating it yields CASSRTSGYNEQFF.

The chain carries TRBV18 and TRBJ1-2, with D uncertain. The CDR3 is 13 residues long. Per germline, CDR1 KGHSH and CDR2 LQKENI. Deletions cut 2 bases from V and 8 bases from J, with 12 bases between. The CDR3 loop is CASSPTSSEGYTF. CDR3 bases: TGTGCCAGCTCACCAACCTCCAGCGAAGGCTACACCTTC. Filled out from reference TRBV18 and TRBJ1-2, the complete variable domain reads NAGVMQNPRHLVRRRGQEARLRCSPMKGHSHVYWYRQLPEEGLKFMVYLQKENIIDESGMPKERFSAEFPKEGPSILRIQQVVRGDSAAYFCASSPTSSEGYTFGSGTRLTVV.

The V gene is TRBV19, the J gene TRBJ2-1; 9 bases are shared with TRBD2. The germline V gene encodes CDR1 LNHDA and CDR2 SQIVND (reference sequence). With V trimmed by 0 bases and J by 0 bases, 0 bases remained unmatched. This CDR3 has 16 amino acids. CDR3 nucleotide sequence: TGTGCCAGTAGTATAGATAGCGGGAGCTCCTACAATGAGCAGTTCTTC. It specifies CASSIDSGSSYNEQFF.

V is TRBV19 and J is TRBJ2-4; perhaps TRBD1 as D (5 bases). The CDR3 sequence is 12 residues long. V shed 2 bases and J shed 6 bases, with 5 bases lying between them. The germline gives CDR1 LNHDA, CDR2 SQIVND (reference sequence). The CDR3 coding sequence is TGTGCCAGTAGTATACAGGGAAACATTCAGTACTTC. Amino acids: CASSIQGNIQYF.

The chain combines TRBV30 with TRBJ1-5; the D gene is possibly TRBD1 (5 bases). CDR3 size: 14 residues. Germline V lookup: CDR1 GTSNPN, CDR2 SVGIG (reference sequence). V was cut by 1 base and J by 6 bases, with 13 bases left in between. DNA for the CDR3: TGTGCCTGGAGTGAGTGGGGCGGCGGTCAGCCCCAGCATTTT. Its translation is CAWSEWGGGQPQHF.

This rearrangement joins TRBV10-3 to TRBJ2-7; possible D gene TRBD2, 7 bases. V was cut by 8 bases and J by 2 bases, with 16 bases left in between. CDR3 length: 14 residues. The V gene's germline CDR1 is ENHRY and CDR2 SYGVKD. The CDR3 nucleotides read TGTGCCATCGGGGGCCGGGGGGTTACCTACGAGCAGTACTTC. Translating it yields CAIGGRGVTYEQYF.

This clone was seen only once. The chain recombines TRBV5-5 with TRBJ2-6, with D tentatively TRBD2 (5 bases). CDR3 size: 18 residues. Germline CDR1 SGHKS, CDR2 YYEKEE (reference sequence). V lost 4 bases to trimming and J lost 4 bases, with 21 bases between them. CDR3 nucleotide sequence: TGTGCCAGCAGCAAGGTTCGTGATGCGGGTTTGGGGGCCAACGTCCTGACTTTC. Translated: CASSKVRDAGLGANVLTF.

Notes on this clone: Distinct nucleotide sequences in the sample also encode this CDR3. The rearrangement joins TRBV29-1 to TRBJ2-1, with D unresolved. The CDR3 contains 11 residues. V was cut by 4 bases and J by 3 bases, with 4 bases left in between. From germline, CDR1 is SQVTM and CDR2 ANQGSEA. For the CDR3, the DNA is TGCAGCGTTGGGCTCTACAATGAGCAGTTCTTC. It encodes CSVGLYNEQFF.

This chain links TRBV5-5 with TRBJ1-1, with 10 bases aligning to TRBD1. The junction had 7 bases not matched to a gene; V was cut back by 3 bases and J by 5 bases. Germline loops: CDR1 SGHKS, CDR2 YYEKEE (reference sequence). The CDR3 is 15 residues long. CDR3 protein: CASSSTGGARTEAFF. The DNA of the CDR3 is TGTGCCAGCAGCTCGACAGGGGGCGCGAGGACTGAAGCTTTCTTT.

The chain has TRBV18 and TRBJ1-1, with 8 bases lining up with TRBD1. V dropped 2 bases and J dropped 5; count of bases not matched to a gene: 1. In germline, CDR1 is KGHSH, CDR2 LQKENI. The CDR3 consists of 13 residues. The CDR3 sequence is CASSPTGGTEAFF. The CDR3 region has the DNA TGTGCCAGCTCACCAACAGGGGGGACTGAAGCTTTCTTT.

The V gene is TRBV4-2, the J gene TRBJ2-7; 12 positions agree with TRBD2. CDR3 size: 18 residues. Germline CDR1 is LGHNA and CDR2 is YNFKEQ. V lost 1 base to trimming and J lost 0 bases; unmatched junction nucleotides: 7. In DNA, the CDR3 is TGTGCCAGCAGCCAAGGGACTAGCGGGACGACGAGCTCCTACGAGCAGTACTTC. It specifies CASSQGTSGTTSSYEQYF.

The V and J genes are TRBV7-9 and TRBJ1-2; the match to TRBD1 covers 7 bases. CDR3 length: 12 amino acids. With 5 bases clipped from V and 5 bases from J, the junction kept 2 bases outside the gene matches. The germline V gene has CDR1 SEHNR and CDR2 FQNEAQ (reference sequence). The DNA of the CDR3 is TGTGCCAGCAGCCAACAGGGGTATGGCTACACCTTC. Translated, it gives CASSQQGYGYTF. The entire variable domain, with the rest obtained from reference TRBV7-9 and TRBJ1-2, is as follows: DTGVSQNPRHKITKRGQNVTFRCDPISEHNRLYWYRQTLGQGPEFLTYFQNEAQLEKSRLLSDRFSAERPKGSFSTLEIQRTEQGDSAMYLCASSQQGYGYTFGSGTRLTVV.

This clone was observed a handful of times. The J gene is TRBJ1-5, the V gene TRBV29-1; D is undetermined. Germline lookup yields CDR1 SQVTM and CDR2 ANQGSEA. This CDR3 region has 13 residues. V was pared by 4 bases and J by 1 base, with 8 bases between. The CDR3 region has the DNA TGCAGCGTTGCCGAAGCGAGCAATCAGCCCCAGCATTTT. Its translation: CSVAEASNQPQHF.

This rearrangement joins TRBV2 to TRBJ1-2; the D gene is possibly TRBD1 (6 bases). V was cut by 7 bases and J by 3 bases, with 9 bases left in between. The CDR3 covers 12 residues. Germline CDR1 reads SNHLY; CDR2 reads FYNNEI. This chain's CDR3 is CASNRQDYGYTF. The DNA for the CDR3 is TGTGCCAGCAACCGACAGGACTATGGCTACACCTTC.

This clone was recorded only once. V and J are TRBV27 and TRBJ1-6, with 8 positions matching TRBD1. The CDR3 runs to 17 residues. The V segment lost 6 bases and the J segment 9 bases; nucleotides outside the gene matches: 16. Germline V gene lookup returns CDR1 MNHEY and CDR2 SMNVEV (reference sequence). The CDR3 is CASSSGTGPLLGSPLHF. The CDR3 DNA reads as TGTGCCAGCAGCTCCGGGACAGGCCCCCTTTTGGGTTCACCCCTCCACTTT.

The V call is TRBV10-3, the J call TRBJ1-4, with D possibly being TRBD1 (5 bases). CDR1 and CDR2 from the germline V gene are ENHRY and SYGVKD. The CDR3 contains 14 residues. V was pared by 2 bases and J by 8 bases, with 12 bases between. CDR3 residues: CAISEGRDGEKLFF. For the CDR3, the DNA is TGTGCCATCAGTGAGGGCAGGGATGGCGAAAAACTGTTTTTT.

The rearrangement joins TRBV29-1 to TRBJ1-3; TRBD1 might be the D (5 bases). CDR3 length equals 12 residues. Germline values: CDR1 SQVTM, CDR2 ANQGSEA. Trimming took off 8 bases at V and 1 base at J, with 9 bases between the two ends. CDR3 in DNA: TGCAGCATCGGACATTCTGGAAACACCATATATTTT. Translating gives CSIGHSGNTIYF. Supplemented by reference TRBV29-1 and TRBJ1-3, the full variable domain reads SAVISQKPSRDICQRGTSLTIQCQVDSQVTMMFWYRQQPGQSLTLIATANQGSEATYESGFVIDKFPISRPNLTFSTLTVSNMSPEDSSIYLCSIGHSGNTIYFGEGSWLTVV.

The rearrangement links TRBV3-1 (or the pseudogene TRBV3-2) to TRBJ1-1; D gene ambiguous. Trimming removed 0 bases from V and 2 bases from J, with 10 bases in between. In germline, CDR1 is LGHDT, CDR2 YNNKEL (reference sequence). This CDR3 has 15 amino acids. The CDR3 DNA follows: TGTGCCAGCAGCCAAGATCATCAGGTAAACACTGAAGCTTTCTTT. Translation: CASSQDHQVNTEAFF.

The chain couples TRBV6-6 to TRBJ1-3, with D hard to call. CDR3 length: 14 amino acids. The germline gives CDR1 MNHNY, CDR2 SVGAGI (reference sequence). Between the trimmed V and J ends, which lost 7 bases and 0 bases, there was a span of 10 bases. The CDR3 DNA reads TGTGCCAGCATAAGTGGGAGCTCTGGAAACACCATATATTTT. Residues: CASISGSSGNTIYF.